This is a list of T cell receptor beta chains from one sample in a study of blood T cell repertoires in COVID-19. Data came from immunoSEQ multiplex PCR; TCRdb stores just in-frame clones and leaves some out. The sample shows about 180,000 clones, roughly 85% of them seen only once. Sequenced sample: peripheral blood. These receptors were obtained from a woman aged 70-85 years with acute or convalescent COVID-19. CDR3s include the opening cysteine and the closing phenylalanine or tryptophan. D genes are given only for firm matches. The size of a clone is reported for some rows only, either as once, few or many, or as a class for expanded clones.

j_call: TRBJ1-6
v_call: TRBV27
clone_size: .
d_call: .
cdr3_nt: TGTGCCAGCAGTTTACATGGGGCCCTTCGCTCACCCCTCCACTTT
cdr3_aa: CASSLHGALRSPLHF

j_call: TRBJ1-5
v_call: TRBV27
clone_size: .
d_call: TRBD1
cdr3_nt: TGTGCCAGCAGTGAGGGGACAGTCAGCAATCAGCCCCAGCATTTT
cdr3_aa: CASSEGTVSNQPQHF

j_call: TRBJ1-1
v_call: TRBV20-1
clone_size: .
d_call: .
cdr3_nt: TGCAGTGCTAGAGTAGGAGGAGGTGGTTTCTTT
cdr3_aa: CSARVGGGGFF

j_call: TRBJ1-2
v_call: TRBV29-1
clone_size: once
d_call: TRBD1
cdr3_nt: TGCAGCGTACGTACAGGGGACGGCTACACCTTC
cdr3_aa: CSVRTGDGYTF

j_call: TRBJ2-2
v_call: TRBV19
clone_size: once
d_call: TRBD2
cdr3_nt: TGTGCCAGTACCCGGACCGGGACTAGTGAGGGGGAGCTGTTTTTT
cdr3_aa: CASTRTGTSEGELFF

j_call: TRBJ1-3
v_call: TRBV2
clone_size: once
d_call: .
cdr3_nt: TGTGCCAGCAAACAGGCCTTCTCTGGAAACACCATATATTTT
cdr3_aa: CASKQAFSGNTIYF

j_call: TRBJ1-2
v_call: TRBV19
clone_size: .
d_call: .
cdr3_nt: TGTGCCAGTATTCGAGCAAGAGGGGGCTATGGCTACACCTTC
cdr3_aa: CASIRARGGYGYTF

j_call: TRBJ2-3
v_call: TRBV18
clone_size: once
d_call: .
cdr3_nt: TGTGCCAGCTCACTAACGGACAGTTCTAGCACAGATACGCAGTATTTT
cdr3_aa: CASSLTDSSSTDTQYF

j_call: TRBJ1-1
v_call: TRBV2
clone_size: .
d_call: .
cdr3_nt: TGTGCCAGCCTTCCCAGGGCAGGGAACACTGAAGCTTTCTTT
cdr3_aa: CASLPRAGNTEAFF

j_call: TRBJ1-1
v_call: TRBV6-5
clone_size: .
d_call: TRBD1
cdr3_nt: TGTGCCAGCAGCCCCGGGACAGCTATTGAAGCTTTCTTT
cdr3_aa: CASSPGTAIEAFF

j_call: TRBJ1-2
v_call: TRBV19
clone_size: few
d_call: .
cdr3_nt: TGTGCCAGTAGTATAAGACGGGGCAGGGGTAACTATGGCTACACCTTC
cdr3_aa: CASSIRRGRGNYGYTF

j_call: TRBJ1-4
v_call: TRBV10-3
clone_size: .
d_call: .
cdr3_nt: TGTGCCATCAGGGACAGAGATAATGAAAAACTGTTTTTT
cdr3_aa: CAIRDRDNEKLFF

j_call: TRBJ2-1
v_call: TRBV19
clone_size: .
d_call: TRBD2
cdr3_nt: TGTGCCAGTAGTATGATGCTAGCGGGAGTTAATGAGCAGTTCTTC
cdr3_aa: CASSMMLAGVNEQFF

j_call: TRBJ1-6
v_call: TRBV10-2
clone_size: .
d_call: .
cdr3_nt: TGCGCCAGCAGTGAGTGGGAGGGACGGACAAATTCACCCCTCCACTTT
cdr3_aa: CASSEWEGRTNSPLHF

j_call: TRBJ1-6
v_call: TRBV5-8
clone_size: few
d_call: .
cdr3_nt: TGTGCCAGCAGGAACTTCGCGGATAATTCACCCCTCCACTTT
cdr3_aa: CASRNFADNSPLHF

j_call: TRBJ2-1
v_call: TRBV7-2
clone_size: .
d_call: .
cdr3_nt: TGTGCCAGCAGCCCGGAACTAGCTGTATACAATGAGCAGTTCTTC
cdr3_aa: CASSPELAVYNEQFF

j_call: TRBJ1-5
v_call: TRBV2
clone_size: .
d_call: .
cdr3_nt: TGTGCCAGCAGTGGGTCCCTTGTACAGGGTTCGTCGAGGCAGCCCCAGCATTTT
cdr3_aa: CASSGSLVQGSSRQPQHF

j_call: TRBJ2-1
v_call: TRBV19
clone_size: once
d_call: .
cdr3_nt: TGTGCCAGTAGGGAGGGGCGGGCGTCAGTTCGTTACAATGAGCAGTTCTTC
cdr3_aa: CASREGRASVRYNEQFF

j_call: TRBJ1-6
v_call: TRBV4-1
clone_size: .
d_call: TRBD1
cdr3_nt: TGCGCCAGCAGCCCAACCCCGGGACAGGGGGTTAATTCACCCCTCCACTTT
cdr3_aa: CASSPTPGQGVNSPLHF

j_call: TRBJ2-1
v_call: TRBV7-8
clone_size: .
d_call: TRBD2
cdr3_nt: TGTGCCAGCAGCTTAACCGCCCGGACTAGCGGGATGGAAGAGCAGTTCTTC
cdr3_aa: CASSLTARTSGMEEQFF

j_call: TRBJ2-7
v_call: TRBV5-1
clone_size: .
d_call: TRBD1
cdr3_nt: TGCGCCAGCAGCTTGGCCGGACAGGGGGCCTACGAGCAGTACTTC
cdr3_aa: CASSLAGQGAYEQYF

j_call: TRBJ1-2
v_call: TRBV6-5
clone_size: .
d_call: .
cdr3_nt: TGTGCCAGCACCTTCCCGGGGGGCTACACCTTC
cdr3_aa: CASTFPGGYTF

j_call: TRBJ2-3
v_call: TRBV11-2
clone_size: .
d_call: TRBD2
cdr3_nt: TGTGCCAGCAGCTTACAACCTAGCGGGAGCACAGATACGCAGTATTTT
cdr3_aa: CASSLQPSGSTDTQYF

j_call: TRBJ2-4
v_call: TRBV3-1/TRBV3-2
clone_size: .
d_call: .
cdr3_nt: TGTGCCAGCAGCCAAGATTTGACGGACTTAGCCAAAAACATTCAGTACTTC
cdr3_aa: CASSQDLTDLAKNIQYF

j_call: TRBJ2-3
v_call: TRBV5-4
clone_size: .
d_call: TRBD1
cdr3_nt: TGTGCCAGCAGCCCAGAACTTAGAGGGGGCGGGGATACGCAGTATTTT
cdr3_aa: CASSPELRGGGDTQYF

j_call: TRBJ2-1
v_call: TRBV12-5
clone_size: .
d_call: .
cdr3_nt: TGTGCTAGTGGTTTGCTCCGGGGAGCCCATGAGCAGTTCTTC
cdr3_aa: CASGLLRGAHEQFF

j_call: TRBJ2-2
v_call: TRBV7-3
clone_size: .
d_call: TRBD2
cdr3_nt: TGTGCCAGCAGCGTAGCGGGAGGGTATTTCACCGGGGAGCTGTTTTTT
cdr3_aa: CASSVAGGYFTGELFF

j_call: TRBJ2-7
v_call: TRBV5-4
clone_size: .
d_call: TRBD2
cdr3_nt: TGTGCCAGCAGCTTGACTAGCGGGAGCGACGAGCAGTACTTC
cdr3_aa: CASSLTSGSDEQYF

j_call: TRBJ1-2
v_call: TRBV14
clone_size: .
d_call: .
cdr3_nt: TGTGCCAGCAGCCTCGAGACAGGAACTAATGGCTACACCTTC
cdr3_aa: CASSLETGTNGYTF

j_call: TRBJ2-7
v_call: TRBV27
clone_size: .
d_call: .
cdr3_nt: TGTGCCAGCAGTTTACTCACTACTCCCTACGAGCAGTACTTC
cdr3_aa: CASSLLTTPYEQYF

j_call: TRBJ2-5
v_call: TRBV5-6
clone_size: .
d_call: .
cdr3_nt: TGTGCCAGCAGCTTGTCGGTAGGACGGGACTTAGAGACCCAGTACTTC
cdr3_aa: CASSLSVGRDLETQYF

j_call: TRBJ1-3
v_call: TRBV5-1
clone_size: .
d_call: .
cdr3_nt: TGCGCCAGCAGCTTGGCCGCGAGCTCTGGAAACACCATATATTTT
cdr3_aa: CASSLAASSGNTIYF

j_call: TRBJ2-3
v_call: TRBV3-1/TRBV3-2
clone_size: once
d_call: TRBD2
cdr3_nt: TGTGCCAGCAGCCTTTCGAGCGGGAGATTGGATACGCAGTATTTT
cdr3_aa: CASSLSSGRLDTQYF

j_call: TRBJ2-2
v_call: TRBV7-2
clone_size: .
d_call: TRBD1
cdr3_nt: TGTGCCAGCAGCTTAGGACAGGGAACGAACACCGGGGAGCTGTTTTTT
cdr3_aa: CASSLGQGTNTGELFF

j_call: TRBJ2-5
v_call: TRBV2
clone_size: .
d_call: .
cdr3_nt: TGTGCCAGCAGTCTCAGAGAGACCCAGTACTTC
cdr3_aa: CASSLRETQYF

j_call: TRBJ2-1
v_call: TRBV20-1
clone_size: few
d_call: .
cdr3_nt: TGCAGTGCTAGTTCGTACGGGGAGCAGTTCTTC
cdr3_aa: CSASSYGEQFF

j_call: TRBJ1-1
v_call: TRBV9
clone_size: .
d_call: .
cdr3_nt: TGTGCCAGCAGCGGTTCCCGCCAACCAGGTATCACTGAAGCTTTCTTT
cdr3_aa: CASSGSRQPGITEAFF

j_call: TRBJ2-2
v_call: TRBV5-8
clone_size: .
d_call: .
cdr3_nt: TGTGCCAGCAGCTTGGGGGCCACCGGGGAGCTGTTTTTT
cdr3_aa: CASSLGATGELFF

j_call: TRBJ1-2
v_call: TRBV5-1
clone_size: .
d_call: .
cdr3_nt: TGCGCCAGCAGCTTGGGACCTGACAGGTTCAACTATGGCTACACCTTC
cdr3_aa: CASSLGPDRFNYGYTF

j_call: TRBJ2-5
v_call: TRBV25-1
clone_size: .
d_call: TRBD2
cdr3_nt: TGTGCCAGCAGTGAGCCGGGACTAGCGCGATCGCGAGAGACCCAGTACTTC
cdr3_aa: CASSEPGLARSRETQYF

j_call: TRBJ2-7
v_call: TRBV7-3
clone_size: .
d_call: TRBD2
cdr3_nt: TGTGCCAGCAGCCCACGGACTAGCGGGAGCCACGAGCAGTACTTC
cdr3_aa: CASSPRTSGSHEQYF

j_call: TRBJ1-2
v_call: TRBV5-4
clone_size: once
d_call: .
cdr3_nt: TGTGCCAGCAGCTTCGACAACATTGGCTACACCTTC
cdr3_aa: CASSFDNIGYTF

j_call: TRBJ2-1
v_call: TRBV2
clone_size: .
d_call: .
cdr3_nt: TGTGCCAGCAGTGGAACTAGCTTTAATGAGCAGTTCTTC
cdr3_aa: CASSGTSFNEQFF

j_call: TRBJ2-3
v_call: TRBV19
clone_size: .
d_call: .
cdr3_nt: TGTGCCAGTAGTATAGGCCAGGTTATCACAGATACGCAGTATTTT
cdr3_aa: CASSIGQVITDTQYF

j_call: TRBJ2-3
v_call: TRBV29-1
clone_size: .
d_call: TRBD2
cdr3_nt: TGCAGCGTTGAGGGACTAGCGGGAGAGTTTGATACGCAGTATTTT
cdr3_aa: CSVEGLAGEFDTQYF

j_call: TRBJ2-3
v_call: TRBV10-3
clone_size: once
d_call: TRBD2
cdr3_nt: TGTGCCACGGCTAGCGGGAGGTCCCGCACAGATACGCAGTATTTT
cdr3_aa: CATASGRSRTDTQYF

j_call: TRBJ1-4
v_call: TRBV19
clone_size: .
d_call: .
cdr3_nt: TGTGCCAGTGCGCTTCTCCGGGACACGGAAGAAAAACTGTTTTTT
cdr3_aa: CASALLRDTEEKLFF

j_call: TRBJ2-2
v_call: TRBV4-2
clone_size: .
d_call: TRBD2
cdr3_nt: TGTGCCAGCAGCCCCAGGACTAGCGGGAGCACCGGGGAGCTGTTTTTT
cdr3_aa: CASSPRTSGSTGELFF

j_call: TRBJ1-2
v_call: TRBV20-1
clone_size: .
d_call: .
cdr3_nt: TGCAGTGCGAGTCAGGCGACGGACTATGGCTACACCTTC
cdr3_aa: CSASQATDYGYTF

j_call: TRBJ2-5
v_call: TRBV7-9
clone_size: .
d_call: TRBD1
cdr3_nt: TGTGCCAGCAGCTTCCAAGGACAGGTCGGGGAGACCCAGTACTTC
cdr3_aa: CASSFQGQVGETQYF

j_call: TRBJ2-1
v_call: TRBV5-1
clone_size: .
d_call: TRBD2
cdr3_nt: TGCGCCAGCAGCGTAGCGGGAGGGTCCGCCAATGAGCAGTTCTTC
cdr3_aa: CASSVAGGSANEQFF

j_call: TRBJ1-4
v_call: TRBV5-8
clone_size: few
d_call: TRBD1
cdr3_nt: TGTGCCAGCAGTTCCCCGGGTAGGGGACAGGGTGGTGAAAAACTGTTTTTT
cdr3_aa: CASSSPGRGQGGEKLFF

j_call: TRBJ2-1
v_call: TRBV5-1
clone_size: .
d_call: .
cdr3_nt: TGCGCCAGCAGCTTGGCCTATTCGGATGAGCAGTTCTTC
cdr3_aa: CASSLAYSDEQFF

j_call: TRBJ1-1
v_call: TRBV7-3
clone_size: .
d_call: TRBD1
cdr3_nt: TGTGCCAGCAGCCTAACGGGACAGGCGAACACTGAAGCTTTCTTT
cdr3_aa: CASSLTGQANTEAFF

j_call: TRBJ2-5
v_call: TRBV5-6
clone_size: .
d_call: .
cdr3_nt: TGTGCCAGCAGCTTTGTCCAGGGGGACTTTCAAGAGACCCAGTACTTC
cdr3_aa: CASSFVQGDFQETQYF

j_call: TRBJ2-3
v_call: TRBV2
clone_size: .
d_call: TRBD2
cdr3_nt: TGTGCCAGCAGTTTGCGAGGGGCGGGACTAAACACAGATACGCAGTATTTT
cdr3_aa: CASSLRGAGLNTDTQYF

j_call: TRBJ2-1
v_call: TRBV20-1
clone_size: .
d_call: .
cdr3_nt: TGCAGTGGGGACTGCCCCAATGAGCAGTTCTTC
cdr3_aa: CSGDCPNEQFF

j_call: TRBJ2-7
v_call: TRBV9
clone_size: .
d_call: .
cdr3_nt: TGTGCCAGCAGCGTAGAGGAGGGAGAGGGCTCCGAGCAGTACTTC
cdr3_aa: CASSVEEGEGSEQYF

j_call: TRBJ2-7
v_call: TRBV4-2
clone_size: few
d_call: TRBD1
cdr3_nt: TGTGCCAGCAGCCAAGAATCTGGGACAGGGAGGGTCGAGCAGTACTTC
cdr3_aa: CASSQESGTGRVEQYF